These 4 T cell receptor beta chains were all obtained from the same sample, sequenced in a study of somatic mutations in cytotoxic T cells in rheumatoid arthritis. Clones were read by immunoSEQ multiplex PCR, and TCRdb kept only the in-frame ones, dropping some. The repertoire holds 6,000 to 8,500 clones, with 70% as singletons. The sample consisted of CD8+ T cells sorted from blood. The receptor source for this set is a man in his forties in good health.

The chain couples TRBV7-9 to TRBJ1-2; D is undetermined. From germline, CDR1 is SEHNR and CDR2 FQNEAQ (reference sequence). V was shortened by 6 bases and J by 8 bases, with 16 bases between the two germline ends. The length of the CDR3 is 13 residues. CDR3: CASSPPGSAGYTF. CDR3 coding DNA: TGTGCCAGCAGTCCGCCCGGGTCTGCAGGCTACACCTTC.

CDR3 nucleotides: TGTGCCAGCAGGGGACAGGCTGTTATGAACACTGAAGCTTTCTTT. Translated, it gives CASRGQAVMNTEAFF. This chain uses TRBV27 with TRBJ1-1, with 8 bases fitting TRBD1. This CDR3 is built from 15 residues. Germline-derived CDR1 and CDR2 are MNHEY and SMNVEV (reference sequence). J was trimmed by 0 bases and V by 6 bases; bases with no gene match: 6.

This clone is a singleton in its sample. The chain combines TRBV19 with TRBJ2-1; the D is unclear. Between the trimmed V and J ends, which lost 10 bases and 4 bases, there was a span of 11 bases. Per germline, CDR1 LNHDA and CDR2 SQIVND (reference sequence). The CDR3 totals 12 residues. The CDR3 is CATGEPYNEQFF. CDR3 nucleotide sequence: TGTGCCACTGGGGAACCGTACAATGAGCAGTTCTTC.

This clone was picked up a small number of times. This rearrangement joins TRBV9 to TRBJ2-4, with D possibly TRBD1 on 6 matching bases. This CDR3 region has 12 residues. Trimming left V 0 bases short and J 12 bases short, with 10 bases between. CDR1 SGDLS and CDR2 YYNGEE come from the germline V gene. The CDR3 bases are TGTGCCAGCAGCGTAGATAGGGGGACTCAGTACTTC. It yields the protein CASSVDRGTQYF.